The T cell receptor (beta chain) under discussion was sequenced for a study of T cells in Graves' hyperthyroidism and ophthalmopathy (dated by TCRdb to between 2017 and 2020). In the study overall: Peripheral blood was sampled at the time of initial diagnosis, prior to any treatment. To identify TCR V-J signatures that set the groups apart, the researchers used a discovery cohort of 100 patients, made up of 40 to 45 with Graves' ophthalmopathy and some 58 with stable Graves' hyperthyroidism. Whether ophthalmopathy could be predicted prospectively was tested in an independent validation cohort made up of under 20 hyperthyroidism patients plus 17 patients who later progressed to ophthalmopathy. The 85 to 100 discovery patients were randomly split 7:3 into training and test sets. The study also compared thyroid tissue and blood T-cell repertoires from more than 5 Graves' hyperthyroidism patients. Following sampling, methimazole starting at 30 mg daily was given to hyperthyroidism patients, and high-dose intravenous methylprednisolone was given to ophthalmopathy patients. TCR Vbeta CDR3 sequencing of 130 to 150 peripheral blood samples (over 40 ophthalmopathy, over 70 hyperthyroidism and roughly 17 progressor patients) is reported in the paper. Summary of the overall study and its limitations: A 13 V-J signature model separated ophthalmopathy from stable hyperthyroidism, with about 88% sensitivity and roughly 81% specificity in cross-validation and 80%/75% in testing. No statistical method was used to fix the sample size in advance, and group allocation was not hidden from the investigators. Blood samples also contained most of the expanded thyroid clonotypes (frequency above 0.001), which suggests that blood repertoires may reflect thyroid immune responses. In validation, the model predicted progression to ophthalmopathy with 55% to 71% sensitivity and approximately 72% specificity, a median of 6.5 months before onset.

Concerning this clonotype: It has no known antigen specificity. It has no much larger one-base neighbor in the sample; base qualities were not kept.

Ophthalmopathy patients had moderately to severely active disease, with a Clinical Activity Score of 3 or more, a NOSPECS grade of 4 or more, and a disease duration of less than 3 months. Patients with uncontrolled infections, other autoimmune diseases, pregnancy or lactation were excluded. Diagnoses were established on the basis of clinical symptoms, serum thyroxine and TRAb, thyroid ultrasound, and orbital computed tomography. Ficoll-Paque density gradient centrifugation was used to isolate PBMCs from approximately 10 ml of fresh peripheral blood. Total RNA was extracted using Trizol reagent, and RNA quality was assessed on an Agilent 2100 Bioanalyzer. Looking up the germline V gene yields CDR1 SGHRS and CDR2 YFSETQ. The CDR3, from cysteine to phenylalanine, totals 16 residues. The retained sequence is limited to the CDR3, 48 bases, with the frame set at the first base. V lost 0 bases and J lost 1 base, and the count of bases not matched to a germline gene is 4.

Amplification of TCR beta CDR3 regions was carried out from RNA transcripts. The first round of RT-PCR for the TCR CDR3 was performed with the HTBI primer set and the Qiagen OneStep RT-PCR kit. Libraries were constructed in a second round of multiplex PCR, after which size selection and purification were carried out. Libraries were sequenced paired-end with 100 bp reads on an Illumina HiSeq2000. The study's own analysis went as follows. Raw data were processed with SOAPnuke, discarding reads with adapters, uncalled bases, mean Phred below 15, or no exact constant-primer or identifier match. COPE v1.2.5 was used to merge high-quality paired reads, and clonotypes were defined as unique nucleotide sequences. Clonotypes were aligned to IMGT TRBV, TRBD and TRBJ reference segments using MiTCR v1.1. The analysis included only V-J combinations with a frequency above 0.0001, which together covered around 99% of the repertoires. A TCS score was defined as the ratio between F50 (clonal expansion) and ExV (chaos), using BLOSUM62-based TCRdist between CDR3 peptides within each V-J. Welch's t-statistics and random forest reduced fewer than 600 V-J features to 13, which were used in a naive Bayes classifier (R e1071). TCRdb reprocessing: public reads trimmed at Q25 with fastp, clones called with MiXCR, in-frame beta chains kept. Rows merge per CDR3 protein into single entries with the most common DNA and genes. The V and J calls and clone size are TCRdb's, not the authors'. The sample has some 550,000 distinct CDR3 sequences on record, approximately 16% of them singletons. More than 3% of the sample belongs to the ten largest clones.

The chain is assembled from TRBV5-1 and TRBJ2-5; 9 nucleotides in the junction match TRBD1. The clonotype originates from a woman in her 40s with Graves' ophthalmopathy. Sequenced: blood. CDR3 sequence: CASSLAPGQGQETQYF. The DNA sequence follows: TGCGCCAGCAGCTTGGCGCCGGGACAGGGCCAAGAGACCCAGTACTTC.